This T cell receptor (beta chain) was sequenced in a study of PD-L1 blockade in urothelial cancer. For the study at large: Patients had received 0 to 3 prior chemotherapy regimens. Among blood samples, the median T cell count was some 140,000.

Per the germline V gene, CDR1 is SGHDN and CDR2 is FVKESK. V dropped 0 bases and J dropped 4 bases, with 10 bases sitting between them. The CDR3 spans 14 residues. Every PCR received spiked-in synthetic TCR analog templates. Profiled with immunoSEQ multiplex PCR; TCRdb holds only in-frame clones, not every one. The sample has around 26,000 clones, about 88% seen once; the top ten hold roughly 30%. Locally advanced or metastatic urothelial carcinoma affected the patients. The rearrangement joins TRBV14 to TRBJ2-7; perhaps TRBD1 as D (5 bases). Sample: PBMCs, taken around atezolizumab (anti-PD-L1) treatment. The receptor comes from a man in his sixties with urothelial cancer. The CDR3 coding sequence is TGTGCCAGCAGCCAAGATTACAGGACATACGAGCAGTACTTC. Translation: CASSQDYRTYEQYF. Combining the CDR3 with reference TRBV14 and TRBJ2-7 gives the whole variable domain EAGVTQFPSHSVIEKGQTVTLRCDPISGHDNLYWYRRVMGKEIKFLLHFVKESKQDESGMPNNRFLAERTGGTYSTLKVQPAELEDSGVYFCASSQDYRTYEQYFGPGTRLTVT.